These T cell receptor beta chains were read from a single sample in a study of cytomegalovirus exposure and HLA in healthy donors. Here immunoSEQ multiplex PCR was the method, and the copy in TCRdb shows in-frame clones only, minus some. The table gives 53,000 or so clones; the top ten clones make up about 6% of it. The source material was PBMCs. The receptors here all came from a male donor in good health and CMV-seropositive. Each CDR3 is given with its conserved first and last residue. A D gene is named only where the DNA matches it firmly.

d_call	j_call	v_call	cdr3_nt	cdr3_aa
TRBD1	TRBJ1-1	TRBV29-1	TGCAGCGAGATTGACAGGGAAGGCACTGAAGCTTTCTTT	CSEIDREGTEAFF
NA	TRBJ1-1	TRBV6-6	TGTGCCAGCAGTATACCAGGGGACACTGAAGCTTTCTTT	CASSIPGDTEAFF
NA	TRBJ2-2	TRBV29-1	TGCAGCGTTGTACCGGACAGGAACACCGGGGAGCTGTTTTTT	CSVVPDRNTGELFF
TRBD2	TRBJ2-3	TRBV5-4	TGTGCCAGCAGCCCCGGGACTAGCGGGGGGGCGTGGTACACAGATACGCAGTATTTT	CASSPGTSGGAWYTDTQYF
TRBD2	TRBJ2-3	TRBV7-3	TGTGCCAGCAGCTTGGGAACGGCGGGGGGCGCAGATACGCAGTATTTT	CASSLGTAGGADTQYF
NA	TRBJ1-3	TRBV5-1	TGCGCCACCCGTCCGAGCTCTGGAAACACCATATATTTT	CATRPSSGNTIYF
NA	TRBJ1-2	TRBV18	TGTGCCAGCTCAGAATACGGGTCCTTGTATGGCTACACCTTC	CASSEYGSLYGYTF
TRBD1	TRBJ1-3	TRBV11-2	TGTGCCAGCAGCTTAGTAATGGTAGACAGGGCTGGAAACACCATATATTTT	CASSLVMVDRAGNTIYF
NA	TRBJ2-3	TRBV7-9	TGTGCCAGCACCTGGGGCACCTCTAGCACAGATACGCAGTATTTT	CASTWGTSSTDTQYF
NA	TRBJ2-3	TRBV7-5	TGTGTCAGAAGCTTAGGCCGGTTCGGACTAGTCGTAGATACGCAGTATTTT	CVRSLGRFGLVVDTQYF
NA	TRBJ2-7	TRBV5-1	TGCGCCAGCAGCCCTATAGCCGCTTCCTACGAGCAGTACTTC	CASSPIAASYEQYF
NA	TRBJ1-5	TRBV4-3	TGCGCCAGCAGCCAAGATCAGACAGGAGATAGCAATCAGCCCCAGCATTTT	CASSQDQTGDSNQPQHF
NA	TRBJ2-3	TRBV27	TGTGCCAGCAGTCCTCTTTTAATGGCTCTCACAGATACGCAGTATTTT	CASSPLLMALTDTQYF
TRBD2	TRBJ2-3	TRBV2	TGTGCCAGCGCTCTAGCGGGGGGCGAGGATACGCAGTATTTT	CASALAGGEDTQYF
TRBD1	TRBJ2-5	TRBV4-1	TGCGCCAGCAGCCAAGACAGGGGGTTCAATGAAGAGACCCAGTACTTC	CASSQDRGFNEETQYF
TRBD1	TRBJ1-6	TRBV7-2	TGTGCCAGCAGCACGAGGACAGGGAGGACCTATAATTCACCCCTCCACTTT	CASSTRTGRTYNSPLHF
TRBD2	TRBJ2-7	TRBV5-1	TGCGCCAGCAGCCCAGGGACTAGCGGGGCAAGAGAGCAGTGCTTC	CASSPGTSGAREQCF
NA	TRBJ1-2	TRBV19	TGTGCCAGTAGCATGCTGAGGCAAGACTATGGCTACACCTTC	CASSMLRQDYGYTF
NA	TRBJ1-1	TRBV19	TGTGCCAGTAGTATAGGCGCGAACACTGAAGCTTTCTTT	CASSIGANTEAFF
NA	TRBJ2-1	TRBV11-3	TGTGCCAGCAGCTTAGAAGGGGGAACCAATGAGCAGTTCTTC	CASSLEGGTNEQFF
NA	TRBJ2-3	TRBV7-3	TGTGCCAGCAGAGGGGGGGCGCCAACAGATACGCAGTATTTT	CASRGGAPTDTQYF
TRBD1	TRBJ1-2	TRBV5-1	TGCGCCAGCAGGCCCTCACCGGGACAGGGACTTGGCTACACCTTC	CASRPSPGQGLGYTF
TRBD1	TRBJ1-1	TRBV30	TGTGCCTGGCGGACAGGGTCGGCTGAAGCTTTCTTT	CAWRTGSAEAFF
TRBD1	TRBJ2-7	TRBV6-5	TGTGCCAGCAGTACTCGACAGGGGTGGACCTACGAGCAGTACTTC	CASSTRQGWTYEQYF
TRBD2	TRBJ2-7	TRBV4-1	TGCGCCAGCAGCCAAGAAGCAGCGGGGGACACCTACGAGCAGTACTTC	CASSQEAAGDTYEQYF
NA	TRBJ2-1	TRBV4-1	TGCGCCAGCAGCCAACCCTTTGTCGGGAGCAATGAGCAGTTCTTC	CASSQPFVGSNEQFF
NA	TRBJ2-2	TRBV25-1	TGTGCCGCCAGCCCCACAGGGATCGCCGGGGAGCTGTTTTTT	CAASPTGIAGELFF
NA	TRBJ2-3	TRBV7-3	TGTGCCAGCAGCCGACTAGTAGGTGATGATACGCAGTATTTT	CASSRLVGDDTQYF
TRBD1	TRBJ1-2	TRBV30	TGTGCCTGGTACCCGGGACAGGCGTACTATGGCTACACCTTC	CAWYPGQAYYGYTF
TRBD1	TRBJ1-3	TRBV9	TGTGCCAGCAGCGCCCGGGACAGGCCCGCCTGGGACACCATATATTTT	CASSARDRPAWDTIYF
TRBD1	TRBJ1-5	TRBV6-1	TGTGCCAGCAGTGAAGGCGGTGAACAGGGGGAGTACAATCAGCCCCAGCATTTT	CASSEGGEQGEYNQPQHF
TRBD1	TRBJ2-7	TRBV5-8	TGTGCCAGCGTAGACCGGGACAGGATATTCTACGAGCAGTACTTC	CASVDRDRIFYEQYF
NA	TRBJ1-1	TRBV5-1	TGCGCCAGCAGCCTAACGCACAGGGTGGAGACTGAAGCTTTCTTT	CASSLTHRVETEAFF
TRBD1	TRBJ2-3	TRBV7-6	TGTGCCAGCAGCTTACCCGGGACAGGAAATACGCAGTATTTT	CASSLPGTGNTQYF
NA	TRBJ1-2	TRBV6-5	TGTGCCAGCAGTCTTACTCGTCCAGGAGGCGATGGCTACACCTTC	CASSLTRPGGDGYTF
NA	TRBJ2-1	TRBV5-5	TGTGCCAGCAGCTTGGCGGCTAGCTTCAACAATGAGCAGTTCTTC	CASSLAASFNNEQFF
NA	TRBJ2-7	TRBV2	TGTGCCAGCAGAGACCGGGGCTACGAGCAGTACTTC	CASRDRGYEQYF
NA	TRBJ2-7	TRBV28	TGTGCCAGCAGTTTTTCGTCCTACGAGCAGTACTTC	CASSFSSYEQYF
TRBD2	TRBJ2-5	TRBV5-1	TGCGCCAGCAGCACCTCGGGGGGGCTGGGAGAGACCCAGTACTTC	CASSTSGGLGETQYF
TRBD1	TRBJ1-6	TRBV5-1	TGCGCCAGCAGCGGGGAAGGGACAGCTATTTCACCCCTCCACTTT	CASSGEGTAISPLHF
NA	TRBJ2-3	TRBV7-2	TGTGCCAGCAGGACGAGTTGGGGCAGCACAGATACGCAGTATTTT	CASRTSWGSTDTQYF
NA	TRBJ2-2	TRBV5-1	TGCGCCAGCAGCTTGGCCCTACTGAACACCGGGGAGCTGTTTTTT	CASSLALLNTGELFF
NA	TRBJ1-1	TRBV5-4	TGTGCCAGCAGCTTGGGGGCGCAGCTTATGAACACTGAAGCTTTCTTT	CASSLGAQLMNTEAFF
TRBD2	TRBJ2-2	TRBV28	TGTGCCAGCAGTCCACGACTAGCGGGGGGCTACACCGGGGAGCTGTTTTTT	CASSPRLAGGYTGELFF
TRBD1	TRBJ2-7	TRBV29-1	TGCAGCGTTCGGGACAGAGGTACCTACGAGCAGTACTTC	CSVRDRGTYEQYF
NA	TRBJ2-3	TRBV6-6	TGTGCCAGCAGTTACTCGGGACTAGATACGCAGTATTTT	CASSYSGLDTQYF
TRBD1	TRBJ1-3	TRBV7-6	TGTGCCAGCAGCTCCTCGACAGGGAGGTCTGGAAACACCATATATTTT	CASSSSTGRSGNTIYF